Listed below are T cell receptor beta chains from one sample, sequenced in a study of T cell changes during pregnancy in multiple sclerosis. Profiled with immunoSEQ multiplex PCR; TCRdb holds only in-frame clones, not every one. The sample contains 90,000 to 95,000 clones, approximately 90% of which appear only once. The input for sequencing was peripheral blood, taken before pregnancy. These receptors all stem from a female donor with multiple sclerosis, enrolled in a pregnancy study. The CDR3 runs from the conserved cysteine through the conserved F or W. Each record gives: J gene, V gene, D gene, CDR3 protein, CDR3 DNA. A D gene is named only where the DNA matches it firmly.

J gene: TRBJ1-1; V gene: TRBV7-8; D gene: TRBD1; CDR3 protein: CASSFNRGLNTEAFF; CDR3 DNA: TGTGCCAGCAGCTTCAACAGGGGGCTGAACACTGAAGCTTTCTTT
J gene: TRBJ1-3; V gene: TRBV7-9; D gene: TRBD1; CDR3 protein: CASSMPGTDSGNTIYF; CDR3 DNA: TGTGCCAGCAGCATGCCTGGGACAGACTCTGGAAACACCATATATTTT
J gene: TRBJ1-6; V gene: TRBV5-1; D gene: TRBD1; CDR3 protein: CASSPKPWDRDSNSPLHF; CDR3 DNA: TGCGCCAGCAGCCCGAAGCCCTGGGACAGGGATTCGAATTCACCCCTCCACTTT
J gene: TRBJ1-3; V gene: TRBV4-1; D gene: TRBD1; CDR3 protein: CASSQPTAGGSGNTIYF; CDR3 DNA: TGCGCCAGCAGCCAGCCAACAGCAGGGGGCTCTGGAAACACCATATATTTT
J gene: TRBJ2-1; V gene: TRBV6-1; D gene: .; CDR3 protein: CASTILNNEQFF; CDR3 DNA: TGTGCCAGCACTATCCTGAACAATGAGCAGTTCTTC
J gene: TRBJ1-1; V gene: TRBV9; D gene: TRBD1; CDR3 protein: CASSVAGQVNTEAFF; CDR3 DNA: TGTGCCAGCAGCGTAGCTGGACAGGTGAACACTGAAGCTTTCTTT
J gene: TRBJ2-1; V gene: TRBV29-1; D gene: .; CDR3 protein: CSAREARLSSYNEQFF; CDR3 DNA: TGCAGCGCGAGGGAGGCTCGACTCAGCTCCTACAATGAGCAGTTCTTC
J gene: TRBJ2-1; V gene: TRBV29-1; D gene: TRBD2; CDR3 protein: CSARLADQNEQFF; CDR3 DNA: TGCAGCGCCCGACTAGCAGATCAAAATGAGCAGTTCTTC
J gene: TRBJ2-5; V gene: TRBV2; D gene: TRBD1; CDR3 protein: CASSPRTGNQETQYF; CDR3 DNA: TGTGCCAGCAGTCCGAGGACAGGGAACCAAGAGACCCAGTACTTC
J gene: TRBJ2-1; V gene: TRBV4-3; D gene: TRBD2; CDR3 protein: CASSRGASGGSSYNEQFF; CDR3 DNA: TGCGCCAGCAGCCGCGGGGCTAGCGGGGGAAGCTCCTACAATGAGCAGTTCTTC
J gene: TRBJ1-1; V gene: TRBV30; D gene: .; CDR3 protein: CAWSVGVVAAFF; CDR3 DNA: TGTGCCTGGAGTGTAGGAGTCGTGGCAGCTTTCTTT
J gene: TRBJ2-1; V gene: TRBV4-2; D gene: .; CDR3 protein: CASTSSGGYSYNEQFF; CDR3 DNA: TGTGCCAGCACCTCCAGTGGTGGTTACTCCTACAATGAGCAGTTCTTC
J gene: TRBJ1-1; V gene: TRBV5-1; D gene: .; CDR3 protein: CASSHDGRRDTEAFF; CDR3 DNA: TGCGCCAGCAGCCACGACGGAAGGAGGGACACTGAAGCTTTCTTT
J gene: TRBJ1-5; V gene: TRBV6-5; D gene: TRBD1; CDR3 protein: CASSRTGTDNQPQHF; CDR3 DNA: TGTGCCAGCAGTCGTACCGGGACAGATAATCAGCCCCAGCATTTT
J gene: TRBJ2-1; V gene: TRBV6-5; D gene: TRBD2; CDR3 protein: CASSASGIDNNEQFF; CDR3 DNA: TGTGCCAGCAGTGCTAGCGGGATAGATAACAATGAGCAGTTCTTC